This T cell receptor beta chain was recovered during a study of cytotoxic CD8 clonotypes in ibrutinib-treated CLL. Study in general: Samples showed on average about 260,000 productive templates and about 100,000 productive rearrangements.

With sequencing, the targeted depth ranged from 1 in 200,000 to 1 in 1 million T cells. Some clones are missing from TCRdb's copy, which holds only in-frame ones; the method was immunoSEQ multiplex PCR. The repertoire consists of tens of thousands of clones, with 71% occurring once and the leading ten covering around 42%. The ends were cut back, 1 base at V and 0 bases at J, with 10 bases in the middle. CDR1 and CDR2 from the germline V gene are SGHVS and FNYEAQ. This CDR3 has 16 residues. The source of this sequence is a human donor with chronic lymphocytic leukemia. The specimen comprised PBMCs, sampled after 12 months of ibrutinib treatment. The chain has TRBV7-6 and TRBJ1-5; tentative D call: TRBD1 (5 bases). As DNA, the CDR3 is TGTGCCAGCAGCTTAGTAAGGGGTCCTAGCAATCAGCCCCAGCATTTT. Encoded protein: CASSLVRGPSNQPQHF.